The 9 T cell receptor beta chains below all came from one sample that was sequenced in a study of blood T cell repertoires in COVID-19. Sequencing used immunoSEQ multiplex PCR; TCRdb keeps in-frame clones, though not all of them. The sample has about 500,000 clones, roughly 89% seen once. Specimen: peripheral blood. Receptor source: a man between 18 and 29 years old with COVID-19, enrolled during active disease.

The chain has TRBV5-4 and TRBJ2-1, with 8 bases matching TRBD1. The CDR3 is made up of 15 amino acids. CDR1 is SGHNT, CDR2 YYREEE, per germline (reference sequence). V shed 4 bases and J 6 bases; nucleotides not matched to a gene: 9. The CDR3 loop reads CASSDRTGTVNEQFF. Written as DNA, the CDR3 is TGTGCCAGCAGCGATCGGACAGGGACGGTCAATGAGCAGTTCTTC.

The J gene is TRBJ1-3, the V gene TRBV7-8, with 7 bases lining up with TRBD1. Trimming at V came to 5 bases and at J to 2 bases, leaving 9 bases not matched to a gene. Germline V gives CDR1 SGHVS, CDR2 FQNEAQ. This CDR3 contains 16 residues. Here the CDR3 DNA reads TGTGCCAGCAGCCCGCGACAGGGAGGAACTGGAAACACCATATATTTT. Amino acid sequence: CASSPRQGGTGNTIYF.

This rearrangement joins TRBV5-1 to TRBJ1-2; weak D call: TRBD1 (6 bases). CDR3 size: 14 residues. The V gene's germline CDR1 is SGHRS and CDR2 YFSETQ. The V and J ends lost 3 bases and 2 bases respectively, with 11 bases between them. CDR3 sequence reads: CASSSTGPNYGYTF. The CDR3, as DNA: TGCGCCAGCAGCTCGACAGGACCAAACTATGGCTACACCTTC.

This chain joins TRBV7-9 and TRBJ1-5; TRBD1 might be the D (6 bases). The germline V gene has CDR1 SEHNR and CDR2 FQNEAQ (reference sequence). Trimming pared 6 bases from V and 6 bases from J, leaving 15 bases between. This CDR3 comprises 14 residues. In DNA form, the CDR3 reads TGTGCCAGCAGTGGGGGGGGCGCGGGTCAGCCCCAGCATTTT. Residues: CASSGGGAGQPQHF. Drawing the rest from reference TRBV7-9 and TRBJ1-5, the complete variable domain is DTGVSQNPRHKITKRGQNVTFRCDPISEHNRLYWYRQTLGQGPEFLTYFQNEAQLEKSRLLSDRFSAERPKGSFSTLEIQRTEQGDSAMYLCASSGGGAGQPQHFGDGTRLSIL.

For this clone: Other DNA sequences in this specimen translate into the identical CDR3. The chain has TRBV7-9 and TRBJ2-5, with D tentatively TRBD1 (6 bases). Trimming cost V 4 bases and J 4 bases, with 10 bases left between them. Germline V gives CDR1 SEHNR, CDR2 FQNEAQ (reference sequence). The CDR3 has 13 residues. DNA of the CDR3: TGTGCCAGCAGCTCGCTACAGGGAGAGACCCAGTACTTC. Translation gives CASSSLQGETQYF.

This sequence joins TRBV14 and TRBJ2-2; 8 bases align to TRBD2. Germline V CDR1 and CDR2: SGHDN, FVKESK. This CDR3 contains 17 residues. The junction had 13 bases not matched to a gene; V was cut back by 6 bases and J by 4 bases. CDR3 sequence reads: CASSPDRVAGFTGELFF. The CDR3 nucleotides are TGTGCCAGCAGTCCAGACCGTGTAGCGGGATTCACCGGGGAGCTGTTTTTT.

This clone has a single count. V usage is TRBV18 and J usage is TRBJ2-4; no definite D call. The CDR3 extends over 15 amino acids. With 2 bases removed from V and 0 bases from J, the gap between germline ends came to 8 bases. The germline CDR1 and CDR2 sequences are KGHSH and LQKENI. The CDR3 DNA reads TGTGCCAGCTCACCAAGCGCCCAAGCCAAAAACATTCAGTACTTC. Its protein is CASSPSAQAKNIQYF. Based on the CDR3 plus reference TRBV18 and TRBJ2-4, the full variable domain is NAGVMQNPRHLVRRRGQEARLRCSPMKGHSHVYWYRQLPEEGLKFMVYLQKENIIDESGMPKERFSAEFPKEGPSILRIQQVVRGDSAAYFCASSPSAQAKNIQYFGAGTRLSVL.

The chain carries TRBV30 and TRBJ2-5; 9 bases agree with TRBD2. The V gene's germline CDR1 is GTSNPN and CDR2 SVGIG (reference sequence). The J segment lost 4 bases and the V segment lost 5 bases, leaving 5 bases of the junction unmatched. This CDR3 is 13 amino acids long. DNA of the CDR3: TGTGCCTGGGCACGCGGGAGGGGAGAGACCCAGTACTTC. It translates to CAWARGRGETQYF. Complete variable domain (other parts from reference TRBV30 and TRBJ2-5): SQTIHQWPATLVQPVGSPLSLECTVEGTSNPNLYWYRQAAGRGLQLLFYSVGIGQISSEVPQNLSASRPQDRQFILSSKKLLLSDSGFYLCAWARGRGETQYFGPGTRLLVL.

This chain connects TRBV5-6 to TRBJ2-7; D possibly corresponds to TRBD2 (5 bases). Germline CDR1 and CDR2: SGHDT and YYEEEE. There are 14 residues in the CDR3. V was cut by 1 base and J by 4 bases, with 12 bases left in between. CDR3 coding DNA: TGTGCCAGCAGCTTGACCGGGGTTAGGTACGAGCAGTACTTC. Translating gives CASSLTGVRYEQYF.